This is a list of T cell receptor beta chains from one sample in a study of beta chain features in type 1 diabetes. Profiled with immunoSEQ multiplex PCR; TCRdb holds only in-frame clones, not every one. The sample contains approximately 250,000 clones, under 20% of which appear only once. Sequencing was carried out using naive CD4+ T cells from blood. Receptor source: a man under 40 with type 1 diabetes. Both conserved end residues are part of each CDR3. D genes are given only for firm matches. Clone size appears in some rows only: once, few, many, or a class for an expanded clone.

j_gene: TRBJ2-7
v_gene: TRBV7-8
abundance: NA
d_gene: NA
CDR3nt: TGTGCCAGCAGCTCCTGGGGGTACGAGCAGTACTTC
CDR3aa: CASSSWGYEQYF

j_gene: TRBJ2-3
v_gene: TRBV7-2
abundance: NA
d_gene: TRBD2
CDR3nt: TGTGCCAGCTCGGGAGGGCGAAGGGATACGCAGTATTTT
CDR3aa: CASSGGRRDTQYF

j_gene: TRBJ2-7
v_gene: TRBV5-6
abundance: few
d_gene: NA
CDR3nt: TGTGCCAGCAAAAGGGGCCACCTTATCTACGAGCAGTACTTC
CDR3aa: CASKRGHLIYEQYF

j_gene: TRBJ2-7
v_gene: TRBV28
abundance: few
d_gene: NA
CDR3nt: TGTGCCAGTTATGGGAACTACGAGCAGTACTTC
CDR3aa: CASYGNYEQYF

j_gene: TRBJ1-5
v_gene: TRBV29-1
abundance: NA
d_gene: NA
CDR3nt: TGCAGCGTTGAAGACGCGGGACAAAATCAGCCCCAGCATTTT
CDR3aa: CSVEDAGQNQPQHF

j_gene: TRBJ2-5
v_gene: TRBV7-2
abundance: NA
d_gene: NA
CDR3nt: TGTGCCAGCAGCAGTAGGACTGTTCAAGAGACCCAGTACTTC
CDR3aa: CASSSRTVQETQYF

j_gene: TRBJ2-1
v_gene: TRBV18
abundance: NA
d_gene: NA
CDR3nt: TGTGCCAGCTCACCACCGAGCAGGGTCAATGAGCAGTTCTTC
CDR3aa: CASSPPSRVNEQFF

j_gene: TRBJ1-1
v_gene: TRBV19
abundance: NA
d_gene: NA
CDR3nt: TGTGCCAGTAGTATATCGGTAAACACTGAAGCTTTCTTT
CDR3aa: CASSISVNTEAFF

j_gene: TRBJ1-5
v_gene: TRBV9
abundance: few
d_gene: TRBD1
CDR3nt: TGTGCCAGCAGCACAGGGGTAGGGAATCAGCCCCAGCATTTT
CDR3aa: CASSTGVGNQPQHF

j_gene: TRBJ2-1
v_gene: TRBV7-2
abundance: NA
d_gene: NA
CDR3nt: TGTGCCAGCAGCCGGGGGCTAGCGGACAATGAGCAGTTCTTC
CDR3aa: CASSRGLADNEQFF

j_gene: TRBJ1-5
v_gene: TRBV29-1
abundance: NA
d_gene: NA
CDR3nt: TGCAGCGGTCTTACCAGGGTCGGTCAGCCCCAGCATTTT
CDR3aa: CSGLTRVGQPQHF

j_gene: TRBJ2-7
v_gene: TRBV2
abundance: few
d_gene: TRBD1
CDR3nt: TGTGCCAGCGGAAGGACAGGCGAATCCTACGAGCAGTACTTC
CDR3aa: CASGRTGESYEQYF

j_gene: TRBJ2-1
v_gene: TRBV5-1
abundance: NA
d_gene: NA
CDR3nt: TGCGCCAGCAGCTTGGAACTAGCTAGCAATGAGCAGTTCTTC
CDR3aa: CASSLELASNEQFF

j_gene: TRBJ2-1
v_gene: TRBV9
abundance: NA
d_gene: TRBD2
CDR3nt: TGTGCCAGCAGCTACCATACTAGCGCGGAATACAATGAGCAGTTCTTC
CDR3aa: CASSYHTSAEYNEQFF

j_gene: TRBJ1-2
v_gene: TRBV2
abundance: few
d_gene: TRBD1
CDR3nt: TGTGCCAGCACGGGACAGGGGCTTCTGACCTTC
CDR3aa: CASTGQGLLTF

j_gene: TRBJ2-3
v_gene: TRBV29-1
abundance: NA
d_gene: NA
CDR3nt: TGCAGCGTGCTGGGGGGTAATACGCAGTATTTT
CDR3aa: CSVLGGNTQYF

j_gene: TRBJ1-1
v_gene: TRBV5-1
abundance: few
d_gene: NA
CDR3nt: TGCGCCAGCAGCTGGGACATAATGAACACTGAAGCTTTCTTT
CDR3aa: CASSWDIMNTEAFF

j_gene: TRBJ2-5
v_gene: TRBV30
abundance: NA
d_gene: TRBD2
CDR3nt: TGTGCCTGGACCGGACTAGCGGGGAACCAAGAGACCCAGTACTTC
CDR3aa: CAWTGLAGNQETQYF

j_gene: TRBJ1-2
v_gene: TRBV5-6
abundance: NA
d_gene: NA
CDR3nt: TGTGCCAGCAGCAGAGGACAGCCTGGCTACACCTTC
CDR3aa: CASSRGQPGYTF

j_gene: TRBJ2-3
v_gene: TRBV4-3
abundance: NA
d_gene: TRBD2
CDR3nt: TGCGCCAGCAGCCAAGACAGAACTAGCGGGAAAGAGGATACGCAGTATTTT
CDR3aa: CASSQDRTSGKEDTQYF

j_gene: TRBJ2-7
v_gene: TRBV18
abundance: NA
d_gene: TRBD1
CDR3nt: TGTGCCAGTGCCGGTGGGACAGGTGTTTTCTACGAGCAGTACTTC
CDR3aa: CASAGGTGVFYEQYF

j_gene: TRBJ2-6
v_gene: TRBV14
abundance: few
d_gene: NA
CDR3nt: TGTGCCAGCAGCCAAACAGGCTCTGGGGCCAACGTCCTGACTTTC
CDR3aa: CASSQTGSGANVLTF

j_gene: TRBJ2-4
v_gene: TRBV5-4
abundance: once
d_gene: NA
CDR3nt: TGTGCCAGCAGCCGTGACTTAGCCAAAAACATTCAGTACTTC
CDR3aa: CASSRDLAKNIQYF

j_gene: TRBJ2-5
v_gene: TRBV25-1
abundance: NA
d_gene: NA
CDR3nt: TGTGCCAGCAGTGAACCGGGGCAAGAGACCCAGTACTTC
CDR3aa: CASSEPGQETQYF

j_gene: TRBJ2-7
v_gene: TRBV25-1
abundance: few
d_gene: NA
CDR3nt: TGTGCCAGCAGCGCAATAGGGGGCTCCTACGAGCAGTACTTC
CDR3aa: CASSAIGGSYEQYF

j_gene: TRBJ2-3
v_gene: TRBV7-2
abundance: NA
d_gene: NA
CDR3nt: TGTGCCAGCAGCCTAGAGAGGGCCTCAGATACGCAGTATTTT
CDR3aa: CASSLERASDTQYF